This record looks at one T cell receptor beta chain sequence and its context. The sample holds other DNA sequences that translate to the same CDR3. Sequencing was performed with immunoSEQ multiplex PCR; in TCRdb, only in-frame clones are kept and a portion is missing. The sample shows around 120,000 clones, roughly nine tenths of them seen only once. The source of the sample is a study of OX40 agonist ivuxolimab in advanced cancers. The sample consisted of CD4+ or CD8+ T cells sorted from blood, taken in a trial of the OX40 agonist ivuxolimab. This TCR derives from an adult with an advanced solid tumor such as melanoma, head and neck, liver or kidney cancer.

The CDR3 DNA sequence: TGTGCCAGCAGACCTCCGGGACAGCCCTACGAGCAGTACTTC. Protein: CASRPPGQPYEQYF. J is TRBJ2-7 and V is TRBV5-5; 7 nucleotides line up with TRBD1. The length of the CDR3 is 14 residues. CDR1 and CDR2 (germline): SGHKS, YYEKEE (reference sequence). Losses at the gene ends were 5 bases for V and 2 bases for J; bases not matched to a gene: 7.